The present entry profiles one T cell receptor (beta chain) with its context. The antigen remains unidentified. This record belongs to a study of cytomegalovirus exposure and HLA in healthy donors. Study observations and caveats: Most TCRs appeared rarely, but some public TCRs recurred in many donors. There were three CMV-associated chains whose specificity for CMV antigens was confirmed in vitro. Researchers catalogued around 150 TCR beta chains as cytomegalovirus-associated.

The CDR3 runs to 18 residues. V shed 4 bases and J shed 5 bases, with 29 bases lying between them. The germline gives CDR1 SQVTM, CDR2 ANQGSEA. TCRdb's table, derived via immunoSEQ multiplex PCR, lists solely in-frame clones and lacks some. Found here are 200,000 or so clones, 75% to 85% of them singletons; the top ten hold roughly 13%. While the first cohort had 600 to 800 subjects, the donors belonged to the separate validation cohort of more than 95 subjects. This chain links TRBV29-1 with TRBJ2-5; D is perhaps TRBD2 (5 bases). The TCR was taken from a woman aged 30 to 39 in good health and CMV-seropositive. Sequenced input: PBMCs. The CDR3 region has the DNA TGCAGCGTTGCCCTCCCAGTGTCCCCCGGACTGCCGCGGGAGACCCAGTACTTC. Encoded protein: CSVALPVSPGLPRETQYF.